The sequence of this T cell receptor beta chain was determined in a study of blood T cells in healthy people across ages. General study results and limits: PBMCs went unsorted, and a conclusive naive versus antigen-experienced comparison was therefore prevented. Among long-lived donors, naive CD4+ cells were more numerous and diversity higher than in aged donors.

This clonotype was found once. Its antigen remains unknown. Germline V gene data show CDR1 as LGHNA and CDR2 as YNFKEQ. The CDR3 runs to 16 residues. Deletions cut 3 bases from V and 5 bases from J, with 19 bases between. Together with a sample-barcoded 5' primer, a J-beta primer mix was included in a second PCR lasting roughly 6 to 12 cycles. Every sample gave at least 2.5 million paired-end reads containing CDR3. TCRdb re-analysed the 5' RACE reads in MiXCR, keeping a single row per CDR3 protein. The repertoire has about 780,000 distinct CDR3 sequences, 62% of them found once; the top ten carry about a quarter.

The genes are TRBV4-2 and TRBJ1-1; weak D call: TRBD1 (5 bases). The sequence derives from a man aged 25-40 years in good health. The sample taken for sequencing was blood. The CDR3 here is CASSHPLGGGRTEAFF. The CDR3 DNA sequence: TGTGCCAGCAGCCATCCCCTTGGCGGGGGGAGAACTGAAGCTTTCTTT.